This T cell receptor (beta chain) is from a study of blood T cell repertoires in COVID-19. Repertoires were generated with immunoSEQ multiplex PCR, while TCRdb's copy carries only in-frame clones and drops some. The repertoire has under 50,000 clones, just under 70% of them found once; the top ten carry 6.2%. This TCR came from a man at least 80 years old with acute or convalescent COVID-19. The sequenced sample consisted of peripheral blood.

The CDR3 sequence: CASSLAVVAGELFF. CDR3 sequence (DNA): TGCGCCAGCAGCTTGGCGGTTGTGGCCGGGGAGCTGTTTTTT. The J gene is TRBJ2-2, the V gene TRBV5-1; D remains ambiguous. The CDR3 is 14 residues long. Germline V gene data show CDR1 as SGHRS and CDR2 as YFSETQ. V was pared by 0 bases and J by 6 bases, with 9 bases between.